Below are 13 T cell receptor beta chains sequenced from a single sample in a study of human CD4 T cells and Enterobacteriaceae (dated by TCRdb to 2018 to 2020). Memory CD4+ T cells, defined as all CD4+ cells other than CD45RA+CCR7+CD95- naive cells, were FACS-sorted on a FACSAria III to a purity of over 98%. The library was prepared using the immunoSEQ multiplex PCR assay. The table comes from immuneACCESS by way of TCRdb, which keeps in-frame sequences with V and J called. Part of the clones is missing from these tables; in studies checked, under half for an unresolved V gene and the rest for unknown reasons. In all, the sample holds approximately 26,000 clones, and approximately 81% of those were seen once. The top ten clones comprise around 0.91% of the sample. The sample taken for sequencing was memory CD4+ T cells from blood. The cell subset or site label of this sample denotes: total memory CD4 T cells sorted directly ex vivo, unstimulated. The receptors shown here come from a human donor in good health.

The rearrangement joins TRBV4-1 to TRBJ2-5; D gene unclear. Per germline, CDR1 MGHRA and CDR2 YSYEKL. Trimming took off 1 base at V and 3 bases at J, with 9 bases between the two ends. This CDR3 has 14 amino acids. The DNA of the CDR3 is TGCGCCAGCAGCCAAGTCGCCAGTGAAGAGACCCAGTACTTC. Translated: CASSQVASEETQYF.

The genes are TRBV5-4 and TRBJ2-6, with a tentative D call TRBD2 (6 bases). This CDR3 spans 17 amino acids. Germline CDR1 SGHNT, CDR2 YYREEE (reference sequence). Trimming cost V 4 bases and J 0 bases, with 14 bases left between them. CDR3 sequence reads: CASSPRVGGSGANVLTF. CDR3 nucleotide sequence: TGTGCCAGCAGCCCGAGGGTGGGGGGCTCTGGGGCCAACGTCCTGACTTTC.

V is TRBV19 and J is TRBJ1-5; weak D call: TRBD1 (5 bases). Looked up from germline, CDR1 is LNHDA and CDR2 is SQIVND (reference sequence). CDR3 length equals 17 residues. V was trimmed by 0 bases and J by 1 base, leaving 13 bases between them. CDR3 region: CASSIDRWGTSNQPQHF. In DNA, the CDR3 is TGTGCCAGTAGTATAGATCGTTGGGGGACGAGCAATCAGCCCCAGCATTTT.

V usage is TRBV19 and J usage is TRBJ2-7; TRBD2 aligns across 10 bases. The CDR3 is 16 residues long. Trimming cost V 2 bases and J 0 bases; bases outside gene matches: 4. Germline loops: CDR1 LNHDA, CDR2 SQIVND (reference sequence). The CDR3 coding sequence is TGTGCCAGTAGTATATTAGCGGGGGGCCGCTCCTACGAGCAGTACTTC. Translation: CASSILAGGRSYEQYF.

The genes are TRBV5-1 and TRBJ1-4; D remains ambiguous. The ends were cut back, 0 bases at V and 5 bases at J, with 8 bases in the middle. This CDR3 contains 14 residues. Germline CDR1 SGHRS, CDR2 YFSETQ. Written as DNA, the CDR3 is TGCGCCAGCAGCTTGGTACCGACGAATGAAAAACTGTTTTTT. Amino acids: CASSLVPTNEKLFF.

The genes are TRBV7-6 and TRBJ1-3; D is unclear. The CDR3 has 14 amino acids. Trimming left V 5 bases short and J 0 bases short, with 8 bases between. CDR1 and CDR2 (germline): SGHVS, FNYEAQ. For the CDR3, the DNA is TGTGCCAGCAGCCGGCTGGGCTCTGGAAACACCATATATTTT. Translated, it gives CASSRLGSGNTIYF.

This clone occurred a few times. J is TRBJ2-3 and V is TRBV5-4, with a possible D match to TRBD2 (5 bases). Between the trimmed V and J ends, which lost 0 bases and 4 bases, there was a span of 12 bases. The length of the CDR3 is 15 residues. CDR1 is SGHNT and CDR2 is YYREEE in the germline V gene (reference sequence). CDR3 sequence (DNA): TGTGCCAGCAGCTTGGGCAGCGGAGCATCAGATACGCAGTATTTT. This gives the protein CASSLGSGASDTQYF.

The J gene is TRBJ2-1, the V gene TRBV30, with 7 bases that match TRBD1. V lost 3 bases, J lost 6 bases, and 8 bases stayed unmatched. Per germline, CDR1 GTSNPN and CDR2 SVGIG (reference sequence). CDR3 length: 14 residues. CDR3 nucleotides: TGTGCCTGGAGCCGGGGACAGTTAGGCAATGAGCAGTTCTTC. Translated: CAWSRGQLGNEQFF. Full variable domain (remainder filled in from reference TRBV30 and TRBJ2-1): SQTIHQWPATLVQPVGSPLSLECTVEGTSNPNLYWYRQAAGRGLQLLFYSVGIGQISSEVPQNLSASRPQDRQFILSSKKLLLSDSGFYLCAWSRGQLGNEQFFGPGTRLTVL.

This rearrangement joins TRBV10-3 to TRBJ1-1; 7 nucleotides align to TRBD1. Germline trimming cut 7 bases from V and 4 bases from J; bases unmatched to any gene: 6. The CDR3 loop spans 13 amino acids. CDR1 is ENHRY and CDR2 is SYGVKD in the germline V gene. CDR3 residues: CAITGTEGTEAFF. CDR3 sequence (DNA): TGTGCCATCACCGGGACAGAGGGCACTGAAGCTTTCTTT.

The V call is TRBV11-2, the J call TRBJ2-5, with D possibly being TRBD1 (5 bases). This CDR3 is built from 14 residues. V lost 3 bases, J lost 0 bases, and 8 bases lay in between. Germline loops: CDR1 SGHAT, CDR2 FQNNGV. This CDR3 reads CASSFRQYQETQYF. The CDR3 region has the DNA TGTGCCAGCAGCTTCAGACAGTACCAAGAGACCCAGTACTTC.

The V and J genes are TRBV2 and TRBJ2-7; a weak D match, TRBD1 (6 bases). This CDR3 spans 11 amino acids. Trimming removed 6 bases from V and 3 bases from J, with 6 bases in between. Germline CDR1 and CDR2: SNHLY and FYNNEI. The CDR3 spells CASRGHYEQYF. The CDR3 nucleotides read TGTGCCAGCAGGGGACACTACGAGCAGTACTTC.

This chain joins TRBV18 and TRBJ2-1; 8 bases are a match to TRBD2. The CDR3 consists of 17 residues. The J segment lost 5 bases and the V segment lost 1 base, leaving 10 bases of the junction unmatched. CDR1 and CDR2 (germline): KGHSH, LQKENI. CDR3 bases: TGTGCCAGCTCACCACAGTTGGGCGGGAGGTCCAACAATGAGCAGTTCTTC. The encoded protein is CASSPQLGGRSNNEQFF.

This chain connects TRBV2 to TRBJ2-3, with 13 bases matching TRBD2. The germline V gene encodes CDR1 SNHLY and CDR2 FYNNEI. CDR3 length: 13 residues. Trimming at V came to 9 bases and at J to 7 bases, leaving 4 bases not matched to a gene. As DNA, the CDR3 is TGTGCCAGTTCGACTAGCGGGAGGCATACGCAGTATTTT. Encoded protein: CASSTSGRHTQYF. The full variable domain, its missing parts supplied by reference TRBV2 and TRBJ2-3, is EPEVTQTPSHQVTQMGQEVILRCVPISNHLYFYWYRQILGQKVEFLVSFYNNEISEKSEIFDDQFSVERPDGSNFTLKIRSTKLEDSAMYFCASSTSGRHTQYFGPGTRLTVL.